The 16 T cell receptor beta chains below all came from one sample that was sequenced in a study of molecular identifiers for immune sequencing clone quantification. From the PCR reads, TCRdb called clonotypes with MiXCR, one entry per CDR3 protein. The repertoire holds tens of thousands of distinct CDR3 sequences, with roughly 38% as singletons. The sequenced sample was naive CD8+ T cells from blood, with Jurkat cell RNA spiked in. As to subset: FACS-sorted CD8+CD4-CCR7+CD45RA+ naive T cells. Receptors were obtained from a human donor in good health. Some libraries in this study had Jurkat cell RNA spiked in.

This clonotype showed up just a few times. The V and J genes are TRBV20-1 and TRBJ2-3; 9 bases map to TRBD1. V lost 0 bases to trimming and J lost 7 bases; unmatched junction nucleotides: 14. The CDR3 is 17 amino acids. The germline CDR1 and CDR2 sequences are DFQATT and SNEGSKA (reference sequence). The CDR3 reads CSARDLRDREIPHTQYF. Written as DNA, the CDR3 is TGCAGTGCTAGAGATTTACGGGACAGGGAAATTCCTCATACGCAGTATTTT.

The genes are TRBV11-2 and TRBJ2-5; possible D gene TRBD1, 6 bases. CDR1 and CDR2 (germline): SGHAT, FQNNGV. Trimming shortened V by 1 base and J by 5 bases, and 14 bases separated the two germline ends. The CDR3 has 15 residues. DNA of the CDR3: TGTGCCAGCAGCTTAGTGGCCAGGGGTGGGGAGACCCAGTACTTC. This encodes CASSLVARGGETQYF.

The chain joins TRBV12-3 or TRBV12-4 to TRBJ2-3, with TRBD2 as a possible D gene (5 bases). V lost 4 bases to trimming and J lost 6 bases, with 20 bases between them. This CDR3 region has 16 residues. The CDR3 DNA follows: TGTGCCAGCAGTTCCCGGACGGACTGGCCCGGGGATACGCAGTATTTT. Amino acid sequence: CASSSRTDWPGDTQYF.

In its sample, this clonotype was seen many times. This chain joins TRBV6-6 and TRBJ2-5; D is unresolved. CDR1 and CDR2 from the germline V gene are MNHNY and SVGAGI (reference sequence). The CDR3 runs 13 residues. V lost 2 bases to trimming and J lost 2 bases, with 6 bases between them. CDR3 in DNA: TGTGCCAGCAGTTACGGAGCACAAGAGACCCAGTACTTC. This codes for CASSYGAQETQYF.

In its sample, this clonotype is medium-sized (0.01 to 0.1%). This chain uses TRBV7-2 with TRBJ1-5; D is undetermined. Germline V gives CDR1 SGHTA, CDR2 FQGNSA. The CDR3 spans 15 residues. V lost 1 base, J lost 0 bases, and 7 bases lay in between. Written as DNA, the CDR3 is TGTGCCAGCAGCTTAGTACATCATAGCAATCAGCCCCAGCATTTT. The encoded protein is CASSLVHHSNQPQHF.

As for this clonotype: One end of the junction fails to match germline, which may point to a read error. The rearrangement joins TRBV20-1 to TRBJ2-2; maybe TRBD2 (6 bases). Germline lookup yields CDR1 DFQATT and CDR2 SNEGSKA (reference sequence). The CDR3 sequence is 14 residues long. CDR3 in amino acids: CSARDRVLTGGLFF. In DNA, the CDR3 is TGCAGTGCTAGAGATCGGGTCCTCACCGGGGGGCTGTTTTTT.

This clonotype was seen at least ten times. This chain links TRBV4-1 with TRBJ2-2, with 9 bases aligning to TRBD1. The ends lost 7 bases at V and 3 bases at J; junction bases unmatched: 9. The germline V gene has CDR1 MGHRA and CDR2 YSYEKL. The CDR3 is made up of 16 amino acids. The CDR3 region is CASNPSRDRDTGELFF. The CDR3 DNA sequence: TGCGCCAGCAACCCAAGCCGGGACAGGGACACCGGGGAGCTGTTTTTT.

The J gene is TRBJ2-7, the V gene TRBV7-9, with D possibly TRBD1 on 5 matching bases. V gave up 0 bases and J gave up 3 bases, with 12 bases separating them. The CDR3 has 15 residues. Germline V lookup: CDR1 SEHNR, CDR2 FQNEAQ (reference sequence). In DNA, the CDR3 is TGTGCCAGCAGCTTAGCGCATGAGACAGTCTACGAGCAGTACTTC. It translates to CASSLAHETVYEQYF.

Turning to this clonotype: This sequence may be a read error, since a much larger clone differs from it by one base. The CDR3 end shows no conserved phenylalanine or tryptophan, and so a read error is likely. This chain uses TRBV6-5 with TRBJ1-6; D is ambiguous. The CDR3 is made up of 13 amino acids. CDR1 and CDR2 from the germline V gene are MNHEY and SVGAGI. V was cut by 7 bases and J by 9 bases, with 13 bases left in between. This CDR3 is CASTSIYSSPLHY. CDR3 sequence (DNA): TGTGCCAGCACCAGTATTTACAGTTCACCCCTCCACTAT.

This clonotype was picked up many times. The chain links TRBV2 to TRBJ2-3; D call uncertain. Germline V lookup: CDR1 SNHLY, CDR2 FYNNEI. The CDR3 has 15 residues. Trimming cost V 2 bases and J 0 bases, with 9 bases left between them. The CDR3 loop is CASSENWDSTDTQYF. For the CDR3, the DNA is TGTGCCAGCAGTGAAAACTGGGATAGCACAGATACGCAGTATTTT.

CDR3 sequence reads: CASSPGTSGLSFYEQYF. CDR3 nucleotides: TGTGCCAGCAGTCCGGGGACTAGCGGGCTTTCCTTCTACGAGCAGTACTTC. This rearrangement joins TRBV27 to TRBJ2-7; 12 bases align to TRBD2. CDR1 MNHEY and CDR2 SMNVEV come from the germline V gene (reference sequence). This CDR3 comprises 17 residues. The J segment lost 3 bases and the V segment lost 5 bases, leaving 11 bases of the junction unmatched.

This clonotype has only a few counts. CDR3 in amino acids: CASSLTGTGVAELFF. The CDR3 DNA reads as TGTGCCAGCAGTCTCACCGGGACAGGGGTGGCAGAGCTGTTTTTT. The V call is TRBV12-3 or TRBV12-4, the J call TRBJ2-2, with 10 bases matching TRBD1. V shed 5 bases and J 11 bases; nucleotides not matched to a gene: 11. CDR3 length: 15 residues.

Worth noting for this clonotype: This could be a read error, since a much larger clone is one nucleotide away. The chain couples TRBV19 to TRBJ2-3; TRBD1 aligns across 7 bases. The CDR3 is made up of 13 amino acids. Germline values: CDR1 LNHDA, CDR2 SQIVND (reference sequence). The CDR3 DNA follows: TGTACCTCGAGGGGGCCAGGCACAGATACGCAGTATTTT. Encoded protein: CTSRGPGTDTQYF.

Concerning this clonotype itself: This may be a read error, as it is one base from a much larger clone. The genes are TRBV5-1 and TRBJ2-1; D perhaps matches TRBD1 (5 bases). Looked up from germline, CDR1 is SGHRS and CDR2 is YFSETQ. The CDR3 covers 11 residues. CDR3 amino acids: CASTGFAEQLF. The CDR3, as DNA: TGCGCCAGCACAGGGTTTGCTGAGCAGCTCTTC.

Of note for this clonotype: This clone may be a read error of a much larger clone one base away. The V call is TRBV4-1, the J call TRBJ1-1; D is ambiguous. This CDR3 is built from 14 residues. Germline V lookup: CDR1 MGHRA, CDR2 YSYEKL. The CDR3 coding sequence is TGCGCCAGCAGCCAGGTGGATCAAGGCACTGACGCTTTCTTT. Encoded protein: CASSQVDQGTDAFF.

The gene calls are TRBV7-9 and TRBJ2-5; no reliable D call. Germline CDR1 SEHNR, CDR2 FQNEAQ (reference sequence). V gave up 8 bases and J gave up 1 base, with 8 bases separating them. This CDR3 is 12 amino acids long. The CDR3, as DNA: TGTGCCAGCTTACAGTTCCAAGAGACCCAGTACTTC. This codes for CASLQFQETQYF. The full variable domain, rest sourced from reference TRBV7-9 and TRBJ2-5, is DTGVSQNPRHKITKRGQNVTFRCDPISEHNRLYWYRQTLGQGPEFLTYFQNEAQLEKSRLLSDRFSAERPKGSFSTLEIQRTEQGDSAMYLCASLQFQETQYFGPGTRLLVL.